What follows are 20 T cell receptor beta chains derived from one specimen sequenced in a study of memory CD8 T cells in hepatitis C reinfection. The data were produced by immunoSEQ multiplex PCR, yet TCRdb's version contains in-frame clones alone and is incomplete. The sample records more than 45,000 clones, roughly 91% being singletons. As to time point: pre-reinfection, 55 to 20 weeks before reinfection detection. No in vitro expansion preceded TCR sequencing of the sorted cells. Sequencing was carried out using naive CD8+ T cells sorted from blood. These receptors were taken from a young man with hepatitis C virus infection.

The chain has TRBV6-5 and TRBJ1-1; no definite D call. The CDR3 is 14 residues long. In germline, CDR1 is MNHEY, CDR2 SVGAGI. V was pared by 5 bases and J by 3 bases, with 13 bases between. CDR3 bases: TGTGCCAGCAGTCAGTGGGGAGTTGACACTGAAGCTTTCTTT. Amino acids: CASSQWGVDTEAFF.

This clone was recorded once. The chain couples TRBV27 to TRBJ2-2; 7 positions agree with TRBD2. Looked up from germline, CDR1 is MNHEY and CDR2 is SMNVEV (reference sequence). Trimming took 2 bases from V and 6 from J; bases not matched to a gene: 3. The CDR3 is 14 amino acids. The CDR3 nucleotides read TGTGCCAGCAGTTTAGGGGCGGGGGCCGGGGAGCTGTTTTTT. Amino acid sequence: CASSLGAGAGELFF.

J is TRBJ1-3 and V is TRBV5-4; tentatively, D is TRBD1 (5 bases). CDR3 length: 15 residues. Germline CDR1 is SGHNT and CDR2 is YYREEE (reference sequence). V shed 4 bases and J shed 0 bases, with 11 bases lying between them. CDR3 coding DNA: TGTGCCAGCAGCCACAGGAGTAACTCTGGAAACACCATATATTTT. Translated, it gives CASSHRSNSGNTIYF.

V is TRBV18 and J is TRBJ1-1; possibly TRBD1 for D (6 bases). V was clipped by 0 bases and J by 1 base, with 18 bases between them. The germline V gene has CDR1 KGHSH and CDR2 LQKENI. This CDR3 is built from 18 residues. The CDR3 DNA follows: TGTGCCAGCTCACCACCCATTGAAACTGGGACAACGAACACTGAAGCTTTCTTT. This sequence encodes CASSPPIETGTTNTEAFF.

This sequence joins TRBV25-1 and TRBJ1-2, with D possibly TRBD1 on 6 matching bases. Germline V gives CDR1 MGHDK, CDR2 SYGVNS. The CDR3 is made up of 15 amino acids. The V and J ends lost 4 bases and 3 bases respectively, with 15 bases between them. The CDR3 DNA is TGTGCCAGCAGTGCGGACAGAGACCTGGACTATGGCTACACCTTC. It translates to CASSADRDLDYGYTF.

J is TRBJ1-2 and V is TRBV7-3; maybe TRBD1 (6 bases). Trimming pared 3 bases from V and 3 bases from J, leaving 14 bases between. In germline, CDR1 is SGHTA, CDR2 FQGTGA. This CDR3 has 15 residues. The CDR3 spells CASSLDGTTYYGYTF. Here the CDR3 DNA reads TGTGCCAGCAGCTTGGACGGGACAACTTACTATGGCTACACCTTC.

The chain uses TRBV19 and TRBJ1-5; tentative D call: TRBD1 (5 bases). The germline V gene encodes CDR1 LNHDA and CDR2 SQIVND (reference sequence). The CDR3 contains 13 residues. V was pared by 3 bases and J by 7 bases, with 10 bases between. CDR3 loop: CASSMGGFQPQHF. The DNA of the CDR3 is TGTGCCAGTAGTATGGGGGGGTTCCAGCCCCAGCATTTT.

The sample holds one count of this clone. This chain links TRBV7-9 with TRBJ2-1; 9 bases are a match to TRBD1. The V segment lost 5 bases and the J segment 5 bases; nucleotides outside the gene matches: 7. The germline CDR1 and CDR2 sequences are SEHNR and FQNEAQ (reference sequence). This CDR3 has 15 residues. The CDR3: CASSARDRAHNEQFF. Written as DNA, the CDR3 is TGTGCCAGCAGCGCCCGGGACAGGGCCCACAATGAGCAGTTCTTC.

This chain uses TRBV19 with TRBJ2-1, with D perhaps matching TRBD1 (6 bases). The CDR3 is made up of 14 amino acids. The germline V gene has CDR1 LNHDA and CDR2 SQIVND (reference sequence). Trimming left V 5 bases short and J 7 bases short, with 15 bases between. CDR3 DNA sequence: TGTGCCAGTAGTCTACAGGGACCGGGGAATGAGCAGTTCTTC. This encodes CASSLQGPGNEQFF.

The V and J genes are TRBV29-1 and TRBJ2-5; TRBD1 aligns across 7 bases. The tail of the sequence fits TRBJ2-7 better, so the J call may be wrong. Germline V gene sequence: CDR1 SQVTM, CDR2 ANQGSEA. This CDR3 contains 13 residues. CDR3 sequence reads: CSVEGTGDYEQYF. DNA of the CDR3: TGCAGCGTTGAAGGGACAGGAGACTACGAGCAGTACTTC.

V gene TRBV27 combines with J gene TRBJ1-2; D is unresolved. Germline CDR1 reads MNHEY; CDR2 reads SMNVEV (reference sequence). The CDR3 is 15 residues long. Trimming removed 6 bases from V and 8 bases from J, with 22 bases in between. CDR3 sequence: CASSYTLDGLGGYTF. The CDR3 DNA reads as TGTGCCAGCAGCTACACACTAGACGGCCTAGGGGGCTACACCTTC.

As concerns this clone: The same CDR3 arises from other DNA sequences in this sample as well. This chain uses TRBV9 with TRBJ1-1; the D gene is possibly TRBD1 (5 bases). Germline-derived CDR1 and CDR2 are SGDLS and YYNGEE. V lost 2 bases to trimming and J lost 4 bases, with 9 bases between them. The CDR3 consists of 13 residues. CDR3 sequence: CASSVGGRTEAFF. The CDR3 nucleotides are TGTGCCAGCAGCGTGGGGGGACGCACTGAAGCTTTCTTT.

The chain uses TRBV5-6 and TRBJ2-5; the D gene is possibly TRBD2 (5 bases). V lost 0 bases to trimming and J lost 4 bases, with 22 bases between them. This CDR3 has 18 amino acids. In germline, CDR1 is SGHDT, CDR2 YYEEEE. This CDR3 is CASSLASSVALGAETQYF. CDR3 sequence (DNA): TGTGCCAGCAGCTTGGCCAGTAGTGTAGCGCTCGGCGCAGAGACCCAGTACTTC.

This rearrangement joins TRBV4-1 to TRBJ1-2; D ambiguous. This CDR3 region has 15 residues. The V gene lost 1 base and the J gene lost 2 bases, with 11 bases spanning the gap. Germline V gene lookup returns CDR1 MGHRA and CDR2 YSYEKL. CDR3 coding DNA: TGCGCCAGCAGCCAAGTTGCGGGCCGGAACTATGGCTACACCTTC. Translation gives CASSQVAGRNYGYTF.

To note about this clone: Other nucleotide sequences from this sample produce the same CDR3. The chain recombines TRBV29-1 with TRBJ1-2, with D possibly being TRBD1 (5 bases). The length of the CDR3 is 12 residues. The V end was cut by 4 bases, the J end by 8 bases, with 14 bases between. Germline V gene sequence: CDR1 SQVTM, CDR2 ANQGSEA. The CDR3 protein is CSVVSGGGGYTF. CDR3 bases: TGCAGCGTTGTCAGTGGGGGAGGCGGCTACACCTTC.

The chain is built from TRBV7-9 and TRBJ2-3; 11 nucleotides agree with TRBD1. V was pared by 5 bases and J by 4 bases, with 8 bases of the junction left unmatched. Germline-derived CDR1 and CDR2 are SEHNR and FQNEAQ (reference sequence). This CDR3 is built from 16 residues. The CDR3 is CASSPFGQGAPDTQYF. The CDR3 nucleotides read TGTGCCAGCAGCCCCTTCGGACAGGGGGCCCCAGATACGCAGTATTTT.

The V and J genes are TRBV4-1 and TRBJ2-3; D gene unclear. Germline V gene data show CDR1 as MGHRA and CDR2 as YSYEKL. V was cut by 5 bases and J by 6 bases, with 12 bases left in between. There are 13 residues in the CDR3. DNA for the CDR3: TGCGCCAGCAGCACTCGCTCGAGGGATACGCAGTATTTT. Translation: CASSTRSRDTQYF.

This chain joins TRBV27 and TRBJ2-7, with 8 bases that match TRBD1. CDR1 is MNHEY and CDR2 is SMNVEV in the germline V gene (reference sequence). Trimming cost V 3 bases and J 6 bases; bases outside gene matches: 1. The length of the CDR3 is 12 residues. The CDR3 loop is CASSFTGGEQYF. CDR3 coding DNA: TGTGCCAGCAGTTTCACAGGGGGCGAGCAGTACTTC.

This clone occurred once. The CDR3 end shows no conserved phenylalanine or tryptophan, and so a read error is likely. This rearrangement joins TRBV27 to TRBJ1-6, with 8 bases aligning to TRBD1. Trimming took 7 bases from V and 3 from J; bases not matched to a gene: 5. CDR1 MNHEY and CDR2 SMNVEV come from the germline V gene (reference sequence). The CDR3 contains 15 residues. The DNA of the CDR3 is TGTGCCAGCACCCAAACAGGGGGCTATAATTCACCCCTCCACCTT. Amino acid sequence: CASTQTGGYNSPLHL.

The CDR3, as DNA: TGTGCCAGCAGTTTGACAGGGGGGTTCTATGGCTACACCTTC. Translating gives CASSLTGGFYGYTF. This chain joins TRBV27 and TRBJ1-2, with 9 bases that match TRBD1. V lost 3 bases and J lost 4; bases outside the gene matches: 3. This CDR3 comprises 14 residues. Germline V gene data show CDR1 as MNHEY and CDR2 as SMNVEV (reference sequence).